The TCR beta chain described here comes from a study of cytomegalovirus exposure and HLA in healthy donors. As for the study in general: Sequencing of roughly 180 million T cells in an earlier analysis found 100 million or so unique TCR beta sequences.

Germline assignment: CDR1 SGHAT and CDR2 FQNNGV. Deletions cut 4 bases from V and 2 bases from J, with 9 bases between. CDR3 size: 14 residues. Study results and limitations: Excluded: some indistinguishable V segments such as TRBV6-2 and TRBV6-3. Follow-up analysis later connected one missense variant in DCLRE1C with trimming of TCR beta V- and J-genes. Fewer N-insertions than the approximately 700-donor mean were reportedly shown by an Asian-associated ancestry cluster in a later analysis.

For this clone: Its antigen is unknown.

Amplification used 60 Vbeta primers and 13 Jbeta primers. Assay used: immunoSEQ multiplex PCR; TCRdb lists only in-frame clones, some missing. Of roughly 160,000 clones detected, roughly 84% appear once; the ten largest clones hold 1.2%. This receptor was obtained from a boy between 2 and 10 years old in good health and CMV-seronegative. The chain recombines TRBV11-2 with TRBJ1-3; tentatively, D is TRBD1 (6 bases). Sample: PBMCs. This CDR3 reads CASSWGGPGNTIYF. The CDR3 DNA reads TGTGCCAGCAGCTGGGGGGGGCCTGGAAACACCATATATTTT.